These T cell receptor beta chains were read from a single sample in a study of radiation and T cells in renal cell carcinoma. Some clones are missing from TCRdb's copy, which holds only in-frame ones; the method was immunoSEQ multiplex PCR. The sample has under 100,000 clones; around 81% are singletons. The sequenced sample was blood, obtained from a patient whose treatment included radiotherapy and nephrectomy. Receptor source: a man in his fifties with renal cell carcinoma. Each CDR3 is given with its conserved first and last residue. A D gene is named only where the DNA matches it firmly. For some rows the clone size is stated as once, few or many, or as a class when expanded; others skip it.

>-|TRBJ2-1|TRBV5-1|-
CASRIGDGNNEQFF
TGCGCCAGCAGGATAGGGGACGGAAACAATGAGCAGTTCTTC
>-|TRBJ2-5|TRBV5-1|-
CASSLVAGEETQYF
TGCGCCAGCAGCTTGGTGGCTGGAGAGGAGACCCAGTACTTC
>-|TRBJ2-5|TRBV27|few
CASSLKSAQETQYF
TGTGCCAGCAGTTTAAAGTCAGCCCAAGAGACCCAGTACTTC
>TRBD2|TRBJ2-7|TRBV6-1|-
CASGLAGVEREQYF
TGTGCCAGCGGTCTAGCGGGAGTGGAACGCGAGCAGTACTTC
>-|TRBJ2-3|TRBV30|-
CAWSVGTPAPDTQYF
TGTGCCTGGAGCGTAGGGACCCCCGCCCCAGATACGCAGTATTTT
>-|TRBJ2-6|TRBV4-3|-
CASSQEGLSGANVLTF
TGCGCCAGCAGCCAAGAGGGACTTTCTGGGGCCAACGTCCTGACTTTC
>-|TRBJ2-7|TRBV6-5|once
CASTTGTKYYEQYF
TGTGCCAGCACCACCGGGACAAAATACTACGAGCAGTACTTC
>-|TRBJ1-2|TRBV29-1|once
CSVENRIYGYTF
TGCAGCGTTGAAAACAGGATCTATGGCTACACCTTC
>TRBD2|TRBJ2-7|TRBV6-5|-
CASSQPGTSIWQYF
TGTGCCAGCAGTCAGCCCGGGACTAGTATATGGCAGTACTTC
>-|TRBJ2-7|TRBV2|few
CASSPASFGEQYF
TGTGCCAGCAGTCCCGCCTCCTTCGGGGAGCAGTACTTC
>-|TRBJ2-7|TRBV28|-
CASKPPGLGYEQYF
TGTGCCAGCAAGCCGCCGGGTCTAGGCTACGAGCAGTACTTC
>-|TRBJ1-2|TRBV28|-
CASSRPIYGYTF
TGTGCCAGCAGTCGGCCCATCTATGGCTACACCTTC
>-|TRBJ1-1|TRBV10-2|-
CASSELGRSGGRGTEAFF
TGCGCCAGCAGTGAGCTAGGGAGATCCGGGGGGCGCGGCACTGAAGCTTTCTTT
>-|TRBJ2-2|TRBV9|-
CASSPADYASTGELFF
TGTGCCAGCAGCCCGGCGGACTACGCGAGCACCGGGGAGCTGTTTTTT
>TRBD1|TRBJ2-7|TRBV18|-
CASSATGDTYEQYF
TGTGCCAGCTCAGCTACAGGGGACACCTACGAGCAGTACTTC
>TRBD1|TRBJ1-1|TRBV4-2|-
CASSQEQGGTTEAFF
TGTGCCAGCAGCCAAGAACAGGGGGGAACGACTGAAGCTTTCTTT
>-|TRBJ2-2|TRBV18|-
CASSPWAGGTGELFF
TGTGCCAGCTCACCTTGGGCCGGCGGCACCGGGGAGCTGTTTTTT
>-|TRBJ2-5|TRBV28|-
CASSPLEVTEQETQYF
TGTGCCAGCAGTCCGCTCGAGGTCACCGAGCAAGAGACCCAGTACTTC
>-|TRBJ2-6|TRBV28|-
CASSIQGYGANVLTF
TGTGCCAGCAGTATACAGGGTTACGGGGCCAACGTCCTGACTTTC
>TRBD1|TRBJ1-2|TRBV28|-
CASSWTGNTIYGYTF
TGTGCCAGCAGTTGGACAGGGAATACAATCTATGGCTACACCTTC
>TRBD1|TRBJ1-3|TRBV7-7|-
CASSSPPPGTGGNTIYF
TGTGCTAGCAGCTCACCCCCCCCCGGGACAGGGGGCAACACCATATATTTT
>-|TRBJ1-5|TRBV6-1|-
CASFVTGYSNQPQHF
TGTGCCAGCTTTGTCACGGGGTATAGCAATCAGCCCCAGCATTTT
>TRBD1|TRBJ1-6|TRBV9|few
CASSPGQGGNSPLHF
TGTGCCAGCAGCCCTGGACAGGGTGGTAATTCACCCCTCCACTTT
>TRBD2|TRBJ2-3|TRBV6-1|once
CASSESAGGLLDTQYF
TGTGCCAGCAGTGAATCCGCGGGGGGGCTGTTAGATACGCAGTATTTT
>-|TRBJ2-2|TRBV30|-
CAWSVIGNGELFF
TGTGCCTGGAGTGTGATAGGGAACGGGGAGCTGTTTTTT
>-|TRBJ2-7|TRBV4-1|-
CASSLTDGARYEQYF
TGCGCCAGCAGCCTAACCGACGGGGCGCGCTACGAGCAGTACTTC
>-|TRBJ1-3|TRBV9|-
CASSVEGNTIYF
TGTGCCAGCAGCGTAGAGGGAAACACCATATATTTT
>TRBD2|TRBJ2-7|TRBV7-8|once
CASSLGGSFYEQYF
TGTGCCAGCAGCTTAGGCGGGAGTTTTTACGAGCAGTACTTC
>-|TRBJ1-1|TRBV5-5|-
CASNRHLGGTLSEMNTEAFF
TGTGCCAGCAACCGTCACTTAGGAGGGACCCTTAGCGAGATGAACACTGAAGCTTTCTTT
>-|TRBJ1-2|TRBV6-5|-
CASSPRDYRNGYTF
TGTGCCAGCAGTCCTAGGGACTACCGTAATGGCTACACCTTC
>TRBD1|TRBJ1-1|TRBV19|-
CASSKPRGPEAFF
TGTGCCAGTAGTAAACCTAGGGGGCCTGAAGCTTTCTTT
>-|TRBJ1-1|TRBV9|-
CASSARDGQRGTEAFF
TGTGCCAGCAGCGCCAGGGACGGCCAAAGGGGCACTGAAGCTTTCTTT
>-|TRBJ1-1|TRBV6-1|few
CASTLPGTEAFF
TGTGCCAGCACCCTTCCGGGCACTGAAGCTTTCTTT
>-|TRBJ2-1|TRBV5-1|-
CASSLNVASYNEQFF
TGCGCCAGCAGCTTGAACGTGGCGTCCTACAATGAGCAGTTCTTC
>TRBD1|TRBJ2-7|TRBV5-1|-
CASSADRFDEQYF
TGCGCCAGCAGCGCGGACAGGTTCGACGAGCAGTACTTC
>-|TRBJ2-1|TRBV4-1|-
CASSQKGGEALYNEQFF
TGCGCCAGCAGCCAAAAAGGTGGGGAGGCCCTCTACAATGAGCAGTTCTTC
>-|TRBJ1-2|TRBV5-1|-
CASSLGENYGYTF
TGCGCCAGCAGCTTGGGGGAAAACTATGGCTACACCTTC
>TRBD1|TRBJ2-5|TRBV4-1|-
CASSQSGTGNQETQYF
TGCGCCAGCAGCCAATCCGGGACAGGGAACCAAGAGACCCAGTACTTC
>-|TRBJ2-7|TRBV9|-
CASSELPTPLVPYEQYF
TGTGCCAGCAGCGAACTACCCACTCCGCTAGTCCCCTACGAGCAGTACTTC
>-|TRBJ2-2|TRBV5-4|-
CASRQGTGELFF
TGTGCCAGCAGACAGGGAACCGGGGAGCTGTTTTTT
>TRBD1|TRBJ1-2|TRBV10-3|-
CAITKTGGYGYTF
TGTGCCATCACCAAGACAGGGGGCTATGGCTACACCTTC
>-|TRBJ2-3|TRBV13|-
CASSSYWPRDTQYF
TGTGCCAGCAGCTCTTATTGGCCTCGAGATACGCAGTATTTT
>-|TRBJ1-1|TRBV6-1|-
CASIGVAEAFF
TGTGCCAGCATAGGGGTGGCGGAAGCTTTCTTT
>-|TRBJ1-4|TRBV5-1|-
CASTPGATNEKLFF
TGCGCCAGCACCCCGGGGGCAACTAATGAAAAACTGTTTTTT
>TRBD1|TRBJ1-6|TRBV7-9|few
CASSTGQGILPNSPLHF
TGTGCCAGCAGCACGGGACAGGGAATCTTACCAAATTCACCCCTCCACTTT
>TRBD2|TRBJ2-3|TRBV6-1|once
CASSERGGVDTQYF
TGTGCCAGCAGTGAACGCGGGGGGGTAGATACGCAGTATTTT
>-|TRBJ2-3|TRBV5-1|-
CASSLSDKPTDTQYF
TGCGCCAGCAGCTTGTCTGACAAACCCACAGATACGCAGTATTTT
>TRBD1|TRBJ2-6|TRBV28|-
CATGGPGQGAGANVLTF
TGTGCCACCGGTGGACCGGGACAGGGTGCCGGGGCCAACGTCCTGACTTTC
>TRBD2|TRBJ2-1|TRBV5-1|-
CASSSSGTSVYNEQFF
TGCGCCAGCAGCTCCTCCGGGACTAGCGTATACAATGAGCAGTTCTTC
>-|TRBJ1-2|TRBV30|-
CAWSVVWGRSGYTF
TGTGCCTGGAGTGTAGTTTGGGGGAGGTCTGGCTACACCTTC
>TRBD1|TRBJ1-5|TRBV6-5|few
CAGTGGDQPQHF
TGTGCCGGAACAGGGGGCGACCAGCCCCAGCATTTT
>-|TRBJ2-1|TRBV9|-
CASSVEGVRHNEQFF
TGTGCCAGCAGCGTTGAAGGGGTCAGACACAATGAGCAGTTCTTC
>TRBD1|TRBJ2-2|TRBV4-3|once
CASSRKQGDTGELFF
TGCGCCAGCAGCCGTAAACAGGGGGACACCGGGGAGCTGTTTTTT
>-|TRBJ1-2|TRBV5-1|-
CASSPGGPGARYGYTF
TGCGCCAGCAGCCCGGGAGGGCCAGGGGCACGGTATGGCTACACCTTC